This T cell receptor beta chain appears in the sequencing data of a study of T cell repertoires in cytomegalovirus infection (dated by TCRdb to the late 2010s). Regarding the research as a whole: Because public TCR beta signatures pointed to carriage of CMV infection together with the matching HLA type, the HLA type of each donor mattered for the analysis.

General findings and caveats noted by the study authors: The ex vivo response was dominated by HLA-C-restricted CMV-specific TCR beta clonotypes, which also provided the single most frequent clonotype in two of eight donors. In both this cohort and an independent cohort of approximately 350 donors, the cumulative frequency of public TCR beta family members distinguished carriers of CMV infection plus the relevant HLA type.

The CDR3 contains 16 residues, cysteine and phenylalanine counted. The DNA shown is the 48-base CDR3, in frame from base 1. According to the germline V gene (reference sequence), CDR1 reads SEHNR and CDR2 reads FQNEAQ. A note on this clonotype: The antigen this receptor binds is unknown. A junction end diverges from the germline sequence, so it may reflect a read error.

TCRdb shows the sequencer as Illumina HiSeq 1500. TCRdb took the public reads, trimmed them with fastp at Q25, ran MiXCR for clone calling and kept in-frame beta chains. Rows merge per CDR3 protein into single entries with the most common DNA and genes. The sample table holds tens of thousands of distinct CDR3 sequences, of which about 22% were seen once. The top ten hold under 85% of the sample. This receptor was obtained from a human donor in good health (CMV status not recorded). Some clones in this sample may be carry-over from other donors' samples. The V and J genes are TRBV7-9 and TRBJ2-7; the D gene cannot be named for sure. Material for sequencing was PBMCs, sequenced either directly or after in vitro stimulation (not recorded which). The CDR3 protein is CVSSLVSGPLPLEQYF. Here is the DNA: TGTGTCAGCAGCTTAGTCTCCGGGCCTCTCCCCCTCGAGCAGTACTTC.